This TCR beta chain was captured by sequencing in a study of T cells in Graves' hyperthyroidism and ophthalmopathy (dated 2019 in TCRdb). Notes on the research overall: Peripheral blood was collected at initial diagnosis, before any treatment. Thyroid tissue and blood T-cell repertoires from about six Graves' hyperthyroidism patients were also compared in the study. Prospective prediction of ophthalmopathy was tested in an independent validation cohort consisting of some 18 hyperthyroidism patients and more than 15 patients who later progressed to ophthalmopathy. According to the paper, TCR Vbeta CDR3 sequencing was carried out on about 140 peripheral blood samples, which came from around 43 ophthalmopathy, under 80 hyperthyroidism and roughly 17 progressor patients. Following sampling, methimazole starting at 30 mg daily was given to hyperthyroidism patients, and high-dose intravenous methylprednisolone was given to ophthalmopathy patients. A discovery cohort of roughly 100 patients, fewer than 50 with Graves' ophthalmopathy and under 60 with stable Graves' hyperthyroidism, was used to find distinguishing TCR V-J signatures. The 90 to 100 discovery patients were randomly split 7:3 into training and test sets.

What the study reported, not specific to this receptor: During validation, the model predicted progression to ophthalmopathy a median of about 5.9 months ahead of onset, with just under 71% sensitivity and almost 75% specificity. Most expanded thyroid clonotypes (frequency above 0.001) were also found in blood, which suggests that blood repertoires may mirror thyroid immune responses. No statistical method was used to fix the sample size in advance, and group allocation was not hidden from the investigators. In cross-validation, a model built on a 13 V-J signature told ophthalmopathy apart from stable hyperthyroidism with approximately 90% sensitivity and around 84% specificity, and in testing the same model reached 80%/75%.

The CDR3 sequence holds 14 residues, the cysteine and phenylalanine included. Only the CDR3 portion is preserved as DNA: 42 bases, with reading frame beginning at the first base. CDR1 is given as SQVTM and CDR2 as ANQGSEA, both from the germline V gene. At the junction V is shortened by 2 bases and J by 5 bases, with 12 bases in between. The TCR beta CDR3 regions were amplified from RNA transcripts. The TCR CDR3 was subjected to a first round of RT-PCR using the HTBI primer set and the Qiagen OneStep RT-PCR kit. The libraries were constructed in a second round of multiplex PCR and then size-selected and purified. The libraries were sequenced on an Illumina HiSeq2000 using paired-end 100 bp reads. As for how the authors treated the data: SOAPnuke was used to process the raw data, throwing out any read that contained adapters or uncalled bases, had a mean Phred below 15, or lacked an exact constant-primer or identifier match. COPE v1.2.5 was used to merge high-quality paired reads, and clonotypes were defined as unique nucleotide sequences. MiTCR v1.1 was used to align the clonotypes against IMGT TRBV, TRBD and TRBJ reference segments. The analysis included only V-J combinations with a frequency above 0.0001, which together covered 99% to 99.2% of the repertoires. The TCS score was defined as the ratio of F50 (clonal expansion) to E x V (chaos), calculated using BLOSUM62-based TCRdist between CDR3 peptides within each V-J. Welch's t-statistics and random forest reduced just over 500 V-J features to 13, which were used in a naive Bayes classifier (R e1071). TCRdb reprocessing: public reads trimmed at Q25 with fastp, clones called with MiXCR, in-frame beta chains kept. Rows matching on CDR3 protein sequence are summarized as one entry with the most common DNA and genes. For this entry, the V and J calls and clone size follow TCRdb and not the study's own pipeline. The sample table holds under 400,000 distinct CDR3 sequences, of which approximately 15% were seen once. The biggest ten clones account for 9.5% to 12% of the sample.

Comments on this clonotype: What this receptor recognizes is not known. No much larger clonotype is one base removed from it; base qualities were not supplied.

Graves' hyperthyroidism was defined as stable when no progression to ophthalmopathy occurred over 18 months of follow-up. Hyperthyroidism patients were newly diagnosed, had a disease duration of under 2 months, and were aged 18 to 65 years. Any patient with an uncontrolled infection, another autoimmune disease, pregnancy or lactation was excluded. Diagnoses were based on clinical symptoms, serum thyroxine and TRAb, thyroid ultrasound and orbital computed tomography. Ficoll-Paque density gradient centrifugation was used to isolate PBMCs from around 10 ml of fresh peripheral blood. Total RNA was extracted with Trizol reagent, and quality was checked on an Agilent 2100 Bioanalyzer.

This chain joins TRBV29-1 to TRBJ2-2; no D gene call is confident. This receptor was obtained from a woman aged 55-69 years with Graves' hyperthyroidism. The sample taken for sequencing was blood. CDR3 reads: CSVENILETGELFF. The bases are TGCAGCGTTGAAAACATTCTAGAAACCGGGGAGCTGTTTTTT.